This passage covers 24 T cell receptor beta chains from one sample sequenced in a study of blood T cell repertoires in COVID-19. The method was immunoSEQ multiplex PCR; TCRdb's version includes in-frame clones alone and lacks a portion of them. Here the sample spans 300,000 or so clones, more than 75% being singletons. Sequenced: peripheral blood. The receptors were sampled from a woman between 35 and 50 years old who had recovered from COVID-19.

The chain recombines TRBV7-7 with TRBJ2-5; 7 bases match TRBD2. The CDR3 consists of 14 residues. From germline, CDR1 is SSHAT and CDR2 FNYEAQ (reference sequence). The V and J ends lost 3 bases and 5 bases, in that order; junction bases with no gene match: 6. CDR3 region: CASSFQRGGETQYF. CDR3 nucleotide sequence: TGTGCCAGCAGCTTCCAGAGGGGAGGGGAGACCCAGTACTTC.

The gene calls are TRBV4-3 and TRBJ1-4; D not certain. The germline V gene encodes CDR1 LGHNA and CDR2 YSLEER. Trimming pared 0 bases from V and 7 bases from J, leaving 12 bases between. The CDR3 is 15 residues long. CDR3 bases: TGCGCCAGCAGCCAAGAAGGACGGAGGAGTGAAAAACTGTTTTTT. Protein: CASSQEGRRSEKLFF.

The rearrangement uses TRBV25-1 and TRBJ1-6, with D unclear. Looked up from germline, CDR1 is MGHDK and CDR2 is SYGVNS. Trimming shortened V by 2 bases and J by 6 bases, and 5 bases separated the two germline ends. The CDR3 consists of 13 residues. Here the CDR3 reads CASSERGNSPLHF. The CDR3 DNA reads TGTGCCAGCAGTGAACGGGGTAATTCACCCCTCCACTTT.

This clone was picked up a small number of times. This rearrangement joins TRBV7-2 to TRBJ2-5; TRBD2 is a possible D gene (5 bases). This CDR3 has 13 residues. V lost 2 bases, J lost 5 bases, and 9 bases lay in between. Germline V lookup: CDR1 SGHTA, CDR2 FQGNSA. The CDR3 protein is CASSLYEGETQYF. In DNA form, the CDR3 reads TGTGCCAGCAGCTTATATGAGGGCGAGACCCAGTACTTC.

The DNA of the CDR3 is TGTGCCAGCAGTTTATCGCCAGGACATAGCAATCAGCCCCAGCATTTT. Amino acids: CASSLSPGHSNQPQHF. This chain uses TRBV27 with TRBJ1-5; possible D gene TRBD1, 5 bases. Germline assignment: CDR1 MNHEY and CDR2 SMNVEV (reference sequence). The CDR3 has 16 residues. V lost 0 bases and J lost 0, with 9 bases in between.

This chain joins TRBV9 and TRBJ2-3; 10 positions match TRBD2. Looked up from germline, CDR1 is SGDLS and CDR2 is YYNGEE. Unmatched junction bases numbered 12, after V lost 4 bases and J lost 4 bases. This CDR3 spans 17 amino acids. In DNA form, the CDR3 reads TGTGCCAGCAGCCCTACTTCAACTAGCGGGGTAGCAGATACGCAGTATTTT. Its translation is CASSPTSTSGVADTQYF.

This clone appeared once. This rearrangement joins TRBV28 to TRBJ1-2; 7 bases match TRBD1. The CDR3 is 17 amino acids. From germline, CDR1 is MDHEN and CDR2 SYDVKM. J was trimmed by 8 bases and V by 5 bases; bases with no gene match: 20. This chain's CDR3 is CASSLPQGRQGDWGYTF. The CDR3 coding sequence is TGTGCCAGCAGTCTACCCCAAGGACGGCAGGGGGACTGGGGCTACACCTTC.

The rearrangement links TRBV7-6 to TRBJ2-7; D uncertain. Germline lookup yields CDR1 SGHVS and CDR2 FNYEAQ. V lost 0 bases and J 4 bases, leaving 13 bases between the germline ends. The CDR3 runs to 15 residues. CDR3 sequence (DNA): TGTGCCAGCAGCTTAGCGCTGGCCGCCGGGTACGAGCAGTACTTC. Translated: CASSLALAAGYEQYF.

V gene TRBV18 combines with J gene TRBJ2-5; D unresolved. CDR1 is KGHSH and CDR2 is LQKENI in the germline V gene. The germline V and J ends were trimmed by 2 bases and 2 bases, with 9 bases remaining between them. The CDR3 is made up of 14 amino acids. CDR3 DNA: TGTGCCAGCTCACCATACGTTACTCAAGAGACCCAGTACTTC. Translating it yields CASSPYVTQETQYF.

J is TRBJ2-2 and V is TRBV9, with 9 bases fitting TRBD1. V was pared by 2 bases and J by 2 bases, with 1 base of the junction left unmatched. Germline CDR1 SGDLS, CDR2 YYNGEE. The CDR3 has 15 residues. The CDR3 DNA follows: TGTGCCAGCAGCGTGGGACAGGGAAACACCGGGGAGCTGTTTTTT. It specifies CASSVGQGNTGELFF.

This chain connects TRBV5-8 to TRBJ1-1; 7 bases line up with TRBD1. Germline CDR1 SGHTS, CDR2 YDEGEE. CDR3 length: 14 amino acids. V dropped 4 bases and J dropped 6; count of bases not matched to a gene: 9. The CDR3 region has the DNA TGTGCCAGCAGCGCCTTTGACAGGGTGTCTGAAGCTTTCTTT. It encodes CASSAFDRVSEAFF.

This chain connects TRBV5-5 to TRBJ2-7; the D gene is possibly TRBD1 (6 bases). Germline-derived CDR1 and CDR2 are SGHKS and YYEKEE (reference sequence). With 4 bases removed from V and 4 bases from J, the gap between germline ends came to 15 bases. The CDR3 length is 14 residues. The CDR3 protein is CASSDGWTVYEQYF. The CDR3 DNA reads TGTGCCAGCAGCGACGGCTGGACAGTGTACGAGCAGTACTTC. Combining the CDR3 with reference TRBV5-5 and TRBJ2-7 gives the whole variable domain DAGVTQSPTHLIKTRGQQVTLRCSPISGHKSVSWYQQVLGQGPQFIFQYYEKEERGRGNFPDRFSARQFPNYSSELNVNALLLGDSALYLCASSDGWTVYEQYFGPGTRLTVT.

The V and J genes are TRBV4-3 and TRBJ2-1; TRBD1 matches 7 bases. There are 14 residues in the CDR3. The V gene end was trimmed by 4 bases and the J gene end by 9 bases; junction bases not matched to a gene: 9. Per the germline V gene, CDR1 is LGHNA and CDR2 is YSLEER. The CDR3 spells CASSRGGRQGEQFF. In DNA, the CDR3 is TGCGCCAGCAGCCGAGGGGGCAGGCAGGGTGAGCAGTTCTTC.

V is TRBV13 and J is TRBJ2-7, with 10 nucleotides matching TRBD1. Germline CDR1 is PRHDT and CDR2 is FYEKMQ (reference sequence). The CDR3 spans 15 residues. V shed 8 bases and J 2 bases; nucleotides not matched to a gene: 9. The CDR3 sequence is CASSQAGQGAYEQYF. CDR3 nucleotides: TGTGCCAGCTCACAGGCTGGACAGGGGGCCTACGAGCAGTACTTC.

CDR3 nucleotide sequence: TGTGCCAGCAGTTACTCAAGGCGGAACTATGGCTACACCTTC. Its translation: CASSYSRRNYGYTF. The chain couples TRBV6-5 to TRBJ1-2; D call uncertain. Trimming stripped 0 bases from V and 2 bases from J, with 7 bases between. The CDR3 spans 14 residues. Germline V CDR1 and CDR2: MNHEY, SVGAGI.

This clone appeared a single time. The rearrangement uses TRBV2 and TRBJ2-7; D is perhaps TRBD1 (5 bases). The CDR3 has 14 residues. V was pared by 2 bases and J by 7 bases, with 15 bases between. Germline V gene sequence: CDR1 SNHLY, CDR2 FYNNEI. The CDR3 is CASSEHRIEREQYF. The CDR3 nucleotides read TGTGCCAGCAGTGAACACAGGATCGAGAGGGAGCAGTACTTC.

This clone was counted a single time. The J gene is TRBJ1-2, the V gene TRBV19; the match to TRBD1 covers 8 bases. V dropped 6 bases and J dropped 5; count of bases not matched to a gene: 8. The CDR3 has 14 residues. Germline values: CDR1 LNHDA, CDR2 SQIVND (reference sequence). CDR3 sequence (DNA): TGTGCCAGTAGCAACCCAGGGGGCCTGTATGGCTACACCTTC. It codes for CASSNPGGLYGYTF.

V and J are TRBV19 and TRBJ2-7; tentative D call: TRBD1 (6 bases). The CDR3 consists of 12 residues. V lost 4 bases and J lost 4, with 8 bases in between. The V gene's germline CDR1 is LNHDA and CDR2 SQIVND (reference sequence). CDR3 nucleotide sequence: TGTGCCAGTAGTAAAGGGGGATACGAGCAGTACTTC. Translated: CASSKGGYEQYF.

This clone was detected only a few times. The chain has TRBV2 and TRBJ1-1, with D uncertain. V gave up 7 bases and J gave up 7 bases, with 10 bases separating them. This CDR3 has 11 residues. CDR1 is SNHLY and CDR2 is FYNNEI in the germline V gene. The CDR3 region is CASIGLVEAFF. The DNA of the CDR3 is TGTGCCAGCATCGGTTTGGTTGAAGCTTTCTTT.

V is TRBV12-3 or TRBV12-4 and J is TRBJ1-1; no firm D call. Deletions cut 6 bases from V and 1 base from J, with 9 bases between. This CDR3 comprises 13 residues. The DNA of the CDR3 is TGTGCCAGCAGGCCCTACGAGAACACTGAAGCTTTCTTT. Translating gives CASRPYENTEAFF.

V is TRBV30 and J is TRBJ1-2; D ambiguous. This CDR3 is 13 amino acids long. V gave up 7 bases and J gave up 0 bases, with 12 bases separating them. CDR1 and CDR2 from the germline V gene are GTSNPN and SVGIG (reference sequence). The CDR3 reads CASWTSTNYGYTF. CDR3 nucleotide sequence: TGTGCCTCGTGGACTTCAACTAACTATGGCTACACCTTC.

J is TRBJ2-7 and V is TRBV13, with 7 bases aligning to TRBD1. Germline V gives CDR1 PRHDT, CDR2 FYEKMQ (reference sequence). V was clipped by 4 bases and J by 5 bases; unmatched bases: 5. The CDR3 runs to 13 residues. CDR3: CASSSNRGHEQYF. The CDR3 DNA is TGTGCCAGCAGCTCAAACAGGGGCCACGAGCAGTACTTC.

The chain employs TRBV6-2 or TRBV6-3 and TRBJ2-2; the D gene is possibly TRBD1 (5 bases). The germline V gene has CDR1 MNHEY and CDR2 SVGEGT. CDR3 length: 15 amino acids. The germline V and J ends were trimmed by 1 base and 1 base, with 7 bases remaining between them. In nucleotides, the CDR3 is TGTGCCAGCAGTTACTGGACACAGAACACCGGGGAGCTGTTTTTT. It translates to CASSYWTQNTGELFF.

J is TRBJ2-2 and V is TRBV3-1 (or the pseudogene TRBV3-2); TRBD1 matches 11 bases. The germline V gene has CDR1 LGHDT and CDR2 YNNKEL (reference sequence). The CDR3 totals 16 residues. Losses at the gene ends were 1 base for V and 7 bases for J; bases not matched to a gene: 5. CDR3 nucleotide sequence: TGTGCCAGCAGCCAAGGTTGGACAGGGGGCATCGGGGAGCTGTTTTTT. This encodes CASSQGWTGGIGELFF.